A single sample is the source of the 6 T cell receptor beta chains below, sequenced in a study of control samples from healthy donors and cancer patients. The data were produced by immunoSEQ multiplex PCR, yet TCRdb's version contains in-frame clones alone and is incomplete. The sample records 90,000 to 150,000 clones, approximately 87% being singletons. The source material was blood. Receptor source: a man aged 30-40 years in good health.

The chain uses TRBV7-2 and TRBJ1-2; a weak D match, TRBD1 (5 bases). Germline values: CDR1 SGHTA, CDR2 FQGNSA. The CDR3 is made up of 15 amino acids. Trimming left V 1 base short and J 4 bases short, with 13 bases between. CDR3 DNA: TGTGCCAGCAGCTTAGAAGGGGTGAATGGCTATGGCTACACCTTC. Its translation is CASSLEGVNGYGYTF.

This chain's CDR3 is CASSHGTGEGGYTF. DNA for the CDR3: TGCGCCAGCAGCCACGGGACAGGGGAGGGTGGCTACACCTTC. The rearrangement links TRBV5-1 to TRBJ1-2, with 10 bases aligning to TRBD1. The germline CDR1 and CDR2 sequences are SGHRS and YFSETQ. V lost 4 bases, J lost 7 bases, and 7 bases stayed unmatched. This CDR3 is 14 amino acids long.

The CDR3: CASSLLSTGELFF. The CDR3 DNA reads TGTGCCAGCAGCTTATTAAGCACCGGGGAGCTGTTTTTT. This chain connects TRBV5-6 to TRBJ2-2; no firm D call. Germline assignment: CDR1 SGHDT and CDR2 YYEEEE. Trimming cost V 2 bases and J 4 bases, with 6 bases left between them. The CDR3 extends over 13 amino acids.

This chain links TRBV30 with TRBJ1-2, with TRBD1 as a possible D gene (5 bases). This CDR3 is built from 13 residues. Germline V lookup: CDR1 GTSNPN, CDR2 SVGIG (reference sequence). The germline V and J ends were trimmed by 3 bases and 8 bases, with 16 bases remaining between them. CDR3 coding DNA: TGTGCCTGGAGCCCCGGGCAGGAGGGGGGCTACACCTTC. Translated, it gives CAWSPGQEGGYTF.

V gene TRBV30 combines with J gene TRBJ1-1; maybe TRBD1 (5 bases). Trimming took 8 bases from V and 1 from J, leaving 11 bases between them. Germline values: CDR1 GTSNPN, CDR2 SVGIG (reference sequence). The CDR3 is 12 residues long. The CDR3, as DNA: TGTGCCCGCGGCAGGGCGAACACTGAAGCTTTCTTT. Translation: CARGRANTEAFF.

This clone was seen only a few times. The V and J genes are TRBV3-1 (or the pseudogene TRBV3-2) and TRBJ1-2, with TRBD1 matching 12 bases. With 4 bases clipped from V and 2 bases from J, the junction kept 5 bases outside the gene matches. This CDR3 contains 16 residues. The V gene's germline CDR1 is LGHDT and CDR2 YNNKEL (reference sequence). The CDR3 here is CASSPGTGGLNYGYTF. DNA of the CDR3: TGTGCCAGCAGCCCGGGGACAGGGGGCTTGAACTATGGCTACACCTTC.